These 10 T cell receptor beta chains originate from one sample sequenced in a study of cytomegalovirus exposure and HLA in healthy donors. Both 60 Vbeta primers and 13 Jbeta primers went into the PCR. Sequencing was performed with immunoSEQ multiplex PCR; in TCRdb, only in-frame clones are kept and a portion is missing. The sample holds 150,000 to 200,000 clones, 75% to 80% seen once. The sequenced material came from PBMCs. The receptors derive from a woman in her forties or fifties in good health and CMV-seropositive.

The gene calls are TRBV7-9 and TRBJ1-1; unclear D gene. CDR3 length: 15 residues. Trimming took 1 base from V and 3 from J, leaving 12 bases between them. Germline loops: CDR1 SEHNR, CDR2 FQNEAQ (reference sequence). The CDR3 loop is CASSLVAGRDTEAFF. The DNA of the CDR3 is TGTGCCAGCAGCTTAGTGGCGGGGAGGGACACTGAAGCTTTCTTT.

In this sample, this clone turned up a few times. The V and J genes are TRBV7-8 and TRBJ2-5, with D unresolved. CDR1 and CDR2 (germline): SGHVS, FQNEAQ. Trimming left V 1 base short and J 7 bases short, with 7 bases between. This CDR3 region has 12 residues. The DNA of the CDR3 is TGTGCCAGCAGCTTAGTCGCCGGGACCCAGTACTTC. Translated: CASSLVAGTQYF. Full variable domain (missing parts from reference TRBV7-8 and TRBJ2-5): GAGVSQSPRYKVAKRGQDVALRCDPISGHVSLFWYQQALGQGPEFLTYFQNEAQLDKSGLPSDRFFAERPEGSVSTLKIQRTQQEDSAVYLCASSLVAGTQYFGPGTRLLVL.

This clone was seen a handful of times. Germline is not matched at one junction end, which may reflect a read error. The V call is TRBV4-3, the J call TRBJ2-3, with 7 nucleotides matching TRBD2. The CDR3 contains 16 residues. Germline values: CDR1 LGHNA, CDR2 YSLEER. DNA of the CDR3: TGCGCCAGCAGTCAAGGGGAGGGGACCGGCGCAGATACGCAGTATTTT. It encodes CASSQGEGTGADTQYF.

V is TRBV30 and J is TRBJ2-4; 10 positions agree with TRBD1. Germline trimming cut 2 bases from V and 11 bases from J; bases unmatched to any gene: 3. CDR1 is GTSNPN, CDR2 SVGIG, per germline (reference sequence). CDR3 length: 12 amino acids. The CDR3 here is CAWSTGTGVQYF. CDR3 nucleotide sequence: TGTGCCTGGAGTACTGGGACAGGGGTTCAGTACTTC. The whole variable domain, remainder taken from reference TRBV30 and TRBJ2-4, is SQTIHQWPATLVQPVGSPLSLECTVEGTSNPNLYWYRQAAGRGLQLLFYSVGIGQISSEVPQNLSASRPQDRQFILSSKKLLLSDSGFYLCAWSTGTGVQYFGAGTRLSVL.

Points on this clone: Germline and junction disagree at one end, which may indicate a read error. The chain links TRBV28 to TRBJ2-5; D ambiguous. Germline V gene lookup returns CDR1 MDHEN and CDR2 SYDVKM. The CDR3 runs to 13 residues. The CDR3 coding sequence is TGTACCAGCCAATACGGTTCCCAAGAGACCCAGTACTTC. It yields the protein CTSQYGSQETQYF.

The chain recombines TRBV6-6 with TRBJ1-2; D uncertain. Germline V lookup: CDR1 MNHNY, CDR2 SVGAGI (reference sequence). Trimming took off 7 bases at V and 3 bases at J, with 6 bases between the two ends. This CDR3 has 11 residues. Written as DNA, the CDR3 is TGTGCCAGCAATTCTTACTATGGCTACACCTTC. Translated: CASNSYYGYTF.

The chain links TRBV6-1 to TRBJ1-5, with TRBD1 as a possible D gene (6 bases). CDR1 and CDR2 from the germline V gene are MNHNS and SASEGT. V was cut by 4 bases and J by 7 bases, with 14 bases left in between. CDR3 length: 14 residues. The CDR3 region has the DNA TGTGCCAGCAGTGTACAGGGTGGGGAACAGCCCCAGCATTTT. This sequence encodes CASSVQGGEQPQHF.

This clone showed up just a few times. The gene calls are TRBV27 and TRBJ2-5, with a tentative D call TRBD1 (6 bases). The CDR3 is made up of 15 amino acids. Germline values: CDR1 MNHEY, CDR2 SMNVEV (reference sequence). The V gene lost 3 bases and the J gene lost 0 bases, with 11 bases spanning the gap. CDR3 in amino acids: CASSFLDRYQETQYF. The CDR3 bases are TGTGCCAGCAGTTTTCTCGACAGGTACCAAGAGACCCAGTACTTC.

This clone turned up a few times. The chain couples TRBV5-1 to TRBJ2-5; TRBD2 matches at 14 bases. Trimming took 3 bases from V and 1 from J; bases not matched to a gene: 2. The CDR3 is 16 residues long. The germline V gene has CDR1 SGHRS and CDR2 YFSETQ. This CDR3 is CASSSGTSGGQETQYF. DNA for the CDR3: TGCGCCAGCAGCTCGGGGACTAGCGGGGGCCAAGAGACCCAGTACTTC.

Notes on this clone: Its ends do not fully match the called genes, so a read error is possible. The V gene is TRBV7-7, the J gene TRBJ1-4, with D perhaps matching TRBD1 (5 bases). Germline loops: CDR1 SSHAT, CDR2 FNYEAQ (reference sequence). There are 18 residues in the CDR3. CDR3 protein: CASSLALRQRPTNEKLFF. Here the CDR3 DNA reads TGTGCTAGCAGCTTAGCACTCAGACAGAGGCCAACTAATGAAAAACTGTTTTTT.